These 11 T cell receptor beta chains originate from one sample sequenced in a study of blood T cell repertoires in COVID-19 (dated by TCRdb to 2020 to 2021). Libraries were made using the immunoSEQ multiplex PCR assay. TCRdb retrieved this table from immuneACCESS and kept in-frame rearrangements only. Not all clones are present; in checked studies, unresolved V genes account for under half, and no reason is known for the remainder. This sample has 350,000 to 450,000 clones in its table, and about 85% of those were observed once. The top ten clonotypes cover under 4% of the sample. Sequenced input: peripheral blood. The receptor set was obtained from a young woman with acute or convalescent COVID-19.

The rearrangement links TRBV10-3 to TRBJ1-2, with TRBD1 matching 8 bases. This CDR3 comprises 15 residues. J gave up 6 bases and V 8 bases, and 14 bases lay outside the gene matches. CDR1 is ENHRY and CDR2 is SYGVKD in the germline V gene. The CDR3 loop reads CAIFRASGGADGYTF. The CDR3 DNA reads TGTGCCATCTTTCGGGCTTCAGGGGGCGCTGATGGCTACACCTTC.

A single count supports this clone. This chain uses TRBV14 with TRBJ1-6; 9 bases are a match to TRBD1. This CDR3 has 17 residues. V gave up 3 bases and J gave up 6 bases; unmatched junction bases: 9. CDR1 is SGHDN, CDR2 FVKESK, per germline. This CDR3 is CASSQGTGSYGNSPLHF. DNA of the CDR3: TGTGCCAGCAGCCAGGGGACAGGGAGCTACGGTAATTCACCCCTCCACTTT. Together with reference TRBV14 and TRBJ1-6, the CDR3 gives the full variable domain: EAGVTQFPSHSVIEKGQTVTLRCDPISGHDNLYWYRRVMGKEIKFLLHFVKESKQDESGMPNNRFLAERTGGTYSTLKVQPAELEDSGVYFCASSQGTGSYGNSPLHFGNGTRLTVT.

The gene calls are TRBV6-5 and TRBJ1-4; D is uncertain. Trimming left V 4 bases short and J 5 bases short, with 14 bases between. This CDR3 is built from 15 residues. CDR1 and CDR2 (germline): MNHEY, SVGAGI. CDR3 DNA sequence: TGTGCCAGCAGTTCGCAGGCCATTAAAAATGAAAAACTGTTTTTT. Translated, it gives CASSSQAIKNEKLFF.

There are a few counts of this clone. The rearrangement links TRBV6-1 to TRBJ2-7; perhaps TRBD1 as D (5 bases). Trimming cost V 0 bases and J 6 bases, with 15 bases left between them. Germline lookup yields CDR1 MNHNS and CDR2 SASEGT. This CDR3 region has 15 residues. CDR3 in amino acids: CASSEAGRVNSEQYF. For the CDR3, the DNA is TGTGCCAGCAGTGAAGCGGGCAGGGTCAACTCCGAGCAGTACTTC.

The rearrangement uses TRBV6-5 and TRBJ1-3; 7 nucleotides align to TRBD1. Germline CDR1 and CDR2: MNHEY and SVGAGI. This CDR3 region has 15 residues. The V segment lost 6 bases and the J segment 4 bases; nucleotides outside the gene matches: 9. The CDR3 loop reads CASSRGTDGGNTIYF. The DNA of the CDR3 is TGTGCCAGCAGCCGAGGGACAGACGGAGGAAACACCATATATTTT.

This sequence joins TRBV5-5 and TRBJ2-5, with TRBD2 as a possible D gene (5 bases). Germline CDR1 reads SGHKS; CDR2 reads YYEKEE (reference sequence). The V end was cut by 2 bases, the J end by 2 bases, with 10 bases between. The CDR3 has 14 residues. Written as DNA, the CDR3 is TGTGCCAGCAGCTTCCGGGAAGTTCAAGAGACCCAGTACTTC. Residues: CASSFREVQETQYF.

This clone was detected only once. This chain joins TRBV15 and TRBJ2-3; 8 nucleotides match TRBD1. The CDR3 consists of 16 residues. Germline CDR1 LNHNV, CDR2 YYDKDF (reference sequence). The V segment lost 0 bases and the J segment 3 bases; nucleotides outside the gene matches: 5. The CDR3 nucleotides read TGTGCCACCAGCAGAGATCCAAGGACAGGGACAGATACGCAGTATTTT. Protein: CATSRDPRTGTDTQYF.

The V call is TRBV6-5, the J call TRBJ1-3; D possibly corresponds to TRBD1 (5 bases). The CDR3 covers 16 residues. The V gene lost 3 bases and the J gene lost 2 bases, with 14 bases spanning the gap. Germline V gives CDR1 MNHEY, CDR2 SVGAGI. The CDR3 here is CASSYERGGAGNTIYF. The CDR3 DNA reads TGTGCCAGCAGTTATGAGCGAGGAGGGGCTGGAAACACCATATATTTT.

This clone was observed once. The chain links TRBV27 to TRBJ2-1; D unresolved. The CDR3 is 11 residues long. Germline V gene lookup returns CDR1 MNHEY and CDR2 SMNVEV (reference sequence). The V gene lost 6 bases and the J gene lost 4 bases, with 4 bases spanning the gap. CDR3 protein: CASSLYNEQFF. The CDR3, as DNA: TGTGCCAGCAGCCTATACAATGAGCAGTTCTTC.

The chain uses TRBV28 and TRBJ2-7; TRBD2 matches 7 bases. CDR3 size: 15 residues. From germline, CDR1 is MDHEN and CDR2 SYDVKM. V trimming: 5 bases; J trimming: 1 base; junction bases outside the gene matches: 8. CDR3 in DNA: TGTGCCAGCAGTCCGCCGGGACTATCTTCCTACGAGCAGTACTTC. It codes for CASSPPGLSSYEQYF.

The rearrangement links TRBV24-1 to TRBJ1-4, with D uncertain. Germline V gives CDR1 KGHDR, CDR2 SFDVKD. The CDR3 has 15 residues. With 5 bases removed from V and 11 bases from J, the gap between germline ends came to 20 bases. Written as DNA, the CDR3 is TGTGCCACCAGTGCCCTGCTGAGGGAAGCGAGCAAACTGTTTTTT. This translates into CATSALLREASKLFF.